Each of the 26 T cell receptor beta chains below was sequenced from the same sample in a study of blood T cell repertoires in COVID-19. The protocol was immunoSEQ multiplex PCR, while the TCRdb copy is restricted to in-frame clones and leaves out a portion. The table lists 100,000 to 150,000 clones, around 76% of them singletons. The sample was peripheral blood. These TCRs come from a man aged 60 to 75 with acute or convalescent COVID-19.

This sequence joins TRBV6-6 and TRBJ2-1; no firm D call. Germline assignment: CDR1 MNHNY and CDR2 SVGAGI (reference sequence). Trimming took off 6 bases at V and 7 bases at J, with 22 bases between the two ends. This CDR3 is 16 amino acids long. This CDR3 reads CASSQRRSPTLNEQFF. The CDR3, as DNA: TGTGCCAGCAGCCAGAGGCGCTCTCCGACCCTTAATGAGCAGTTCTTC.

This rearrangement joins TRBV19 to TRBJ2-3, with D maybe TRBD2 (7 bases). The ends were cut back, 7 bases at V and 1 base at J, with 12 bases in the middle. CDR1 is LNHDA, CDR2 SQIVND, per germline (reference sequence). The CDR3 sequence is 14 residues long. Here the CDR3 DNA reads TGTGCCAGTAAACTAGGGGGGGGCACAGATACGCAGTATTTT. Its protein product is CASKLGGGTDTQYF. Combining the CDR3 with reference TRBV19 and TRBJ2-3 gives the whole variable domain DGGITQSPKYLFRKEGQNVTLSCEQNLNHDAMYWYRQDPGQGLRLIYYSQIVNDFQKGDIAEGYSVSREKKESFPLTVTSAQKNPTAFYLCASKLGGGTDTQYFGPGTRLTVL.

The gene calls are TRBV4-2 and TRBJ2-2, with 7 bases aligning to TRBD2. In germline, CDR1 is LGHNA, CDR2 YNFKEQ. V lost 3 bases, J lost 3 bases, and 10 bases stayed unmatched. CDR3 length: 17 residues. CDR3 bases: TGTGCCAGCAGCCACCGCGGGGGACGGGGGGACACCGGGGAGCTGTTTTTT. Amino acid sequence: CASSHRGGRGDTGELFF.

V and J are TRBV7-2 and TRBJ1-6, with 7 bases matching TRBD1. V lost 5 bases, J lost 10 bases, and 14 bases stayed unmatched. Per germline, CDR1 SGHTA and CDR2 FQGNSA. CDR3 length equals 16 residues. The CDR3 coding sequence is TGTGCCAGCAGCCCGTGGCTTGGCAGGGGGAACTCACCCCTCCACTTT. It is translated as CASSPWLGRGNSPLHF. The full variable domain, rest sourced from reference TRBV7-2 and TRBJ1-6, is GAGVSQSPSNKVTEKGKDVELRCDPISGHTALYWYRQSLGQGLEFLIYFQGNSAPDKSGLPSDRFSAERTGGSVSTLTIQRTQQEDSAVYLCASSPWLGRGNSPLHFGNGTRLTVT.

The genes are TRBV5-1 and TRBJ1-2; 7 positions agree with TRBD1. Germline V gene sequence: CDR1 SGHRS, CDR2 YFSETQ. Trimming took 4 bases from V and 8 from J; bases not matched to a gene: 8. The CDR3 has 13 residues. For the CDR3, the DNA is TGCGCCAGCAGCCAACAGGGGAAAGAGGGCTACACCTTC. Translation gives CASSQQGKEGYTF.

This sequence joins TRBV6-5 and TRBJ2-3, with 11 positions matching TRBD1. The junction had 5 bases not matched to a gene; V was cut back by 6 bases and J by 3 bases. This CDR3 spans 15 amino acids. CDR1 MNHEY and CDR2 SVGAGI come from the germline V gene. As DNA, the CDR3 is TGTGCCAGCAGCCGGGGACAGGGGGGGACAGATACGCAGTATTTT. This gives the protein CASSRGQGGTDTQYF.

This rearrangement joins TRBV9 to TRBJ2-3, with 7 bases lining up with TRBD2. Per the germline V gene, CDR1 is SGDLS and CDR2 is YYNGEE. Unmatched junction bases numbered 9, after V lost 6 bases and J lost 2 bases. The CDR3 is made up of 15 amino acids. This CDR3 is CASTGSGTTTDTQYF. CDR3 in DNA: TGTGCCAGCACCGGAAGCGGGACTACCACAGATACGCAGTATTTT.

This clone has just a few counts. The chain uses TRBV7-9 and TRBJ2-7; a possible D gene is TRBD1 (5 bases). The germline V gene encodes CDR1 SEHNR and CDR2 FQNEAQ (reference sequence). The CDR3 has 14 amino acids. V lost 6 bases, J lost 2 bases, and 14 bases lay in between. DNA for the CDR3: TGTGCCAGCAGGCCAATCCAGGGTCCCTACGAGCAGTACTTC. It translates to CASRPIQGPYEQYF.

This clone has only one observation. The chain combines TRBV7-2 with TRBJ2-1; D might be TRBD2 (6 bases). Trimming removed 2 bases at V and 1 base at J, with 9 bases between. Germline CDR1 and CDR2: SGHTA and FQGNSA. This CDR3 comprises 15 residues. CDR3 nucleotides: TGTGCCAGCAGCTTATCCGGGGGATCCTACAATGAGCAGTTCTTC. Translation: CASSLSGGSYNEQFF.

This chain connects TRBV11-3 to TRBJ2-7; 7 positions match TRBD1. The V segment lost 5 bases and the J segment 3 bases; nucleotides outside the gene matches: 13. Germline V gene data show CDR1 as SGHNT and CDR2 as YENEEA. This CDR3 is built from 16 residues. The DNA for the CDR3 is TGTGCCAGCAGCGCCCGACAGGGTACACTAAACTACGAGCAGTACTTC. Translation: CASSARQGTLNYEQYF.

The chain recombines TRBV11-2 with TRBJ2-5, with 8 positions matching TRBD2. The length of the CDR3 is 15 residues. J gave up 4 bases and V 5 bases, and 9 bases lay outside the gene matches. The germline V gene has CDR1 SGHAT and CDR2 FQNNGV. CDR3 region: CASSIQSGGVETQYF. CDR3 in DNA: TGTGCCAGCAGCATACAATCGGGGGGGGTAGAGACCCAGTACTTC.

The chain recombines TRBV2 with TRBJ1-2; a possible D gene is TRBD1 (6 bases). The germline gives CDR1 SNHLY, CDR2 FYNNEI. CDR3 size: 13 residues. V lost 4 bases and J lost 8, with 14 bases in between. CDR3 nucleotide sequence: TGTGCCAGCAGTGTGAATCCCAGGGGAGGCTACACCTTC. Amino acids: CASSVNPRGGYTF.

Here the CDR3 reads CASSSWSGRLTDTQYF. CDR3 DNA sequence: TGCGCCAGCAGCTCGTGGAGCGGGAGGCTCACAGATACGCAGTATTTT. The rearrangement uses TRBV5-1 and TRBJ2-3; 9 nucleotides agree with TRBD2. CDR3 length: 16 residues. The germline gives CDR1 SGHRS, CDR2 YFSETQ. The V gene end was trimmed by 3 bases and the J gene end by 2 bases; junction bases not matched to a gene: 7.

This clone was detected only a few times. CDR3 DNA sequence: TGTGCCAGCAGTTACTCGGGGGCAGCTAACTATGGCTACACCTTC. This codes for CASSYSGAANYGYTF. V gene TRBV6-5 combines with J gene TRBJ1-2; tentative D call: TRBD1 (6 bases). V lost 0 bases to trimming and J lost 0 bases, with 8 bases between them. Germline-derived CDR1 and CDR2 are MNHEY and SVGAGI. The CDR3 is 15 amino acids.

The genes are TRBV19 and TRBJ2-1; TRBD2 aligns across 7 bases. The CDR3 loop spans 15 amino acids. Germline V gene data show CDR1 as LNHDA and CDR2 as SQIVND (reference sequence). V lost 6 bases and J lost 6; bases outside the gene matches: 11. The CDR3: CASSRGNGRGNEQFF. CDR3 sequence (DNA): TGTGCCAGTAGCCGAGGGAATGGGAGGGGCAATGAGCAGTTCTTC.

The gene calls are TRBV10-1 and TRBJ1-1; no clear D gene. Germline V gene lookup returns CDR1 WNHNN and CDR2 SYGVQD (reference sequence). Trimming pared 4 bases from V and 1 base from J, leaving 10 bases between. This CDR3 comprises 14 residues. The CDR3 DNA reads as TGCGCCAGCAGTGCCCACATAACGAACACTGAAGCTTTCTTT. Translating it yields CASSAHITNTEAFF.

The rearrangement joins TRBV5-1 to TRBJ2-2; 10 bases agree with TRBD2. CDR1 is SGHRS and CDR2 is YFSETQ in the germline V gene. The CDR3 totals 16 residues. Germline trimming cut 3 bases from V and 7 bases from J; bases unmatched to any gene: 9. CDR3 residues: CASSSTSGPPGGELFF. The CDR3 nucleotides are TGCGCCAGCAGCTCGACTAGCGGGCCGCCGGGCGGGGAGCTGTTTTTT. Using reference TRBV5-1 and TRBJ2-2 for the parts outside the CDR3, the full variable domain is KAGVTQTPRYLIKTRGQQVTLSCSPISGHRSVSWYQQTPGQGLQFLFEYFSETQRNKGNFPGRFSGRQFSNSRSEMNVSTLELGDSALYLCASSSTSGPPGGELFFGEGSRLTVL.

This clone was observed a handful of times. This sequence joins TRBV7-9 and TRBJ1-2, with D tentatively TRBD1 (5 bases). Trimming took off 5 bases at V and 4 bases at J, with 17 bases between the two ends. This CDR3 is built from 15 residues. Germline V gene data show CDR1 as SEHNR and CDR2 as FQNEAQ (reference sequence). In nucleotides, the CDR3 is TGTGCCAGCAGCAAGGCTGCAGGGTTTTTCTATGGCTACACCTTC. Its translation is CASSKAAGFFYGYTF.

The chain joins TRBV5-6 to TRBJ1-2, with 8 nucleotides matching TRBD1. Germline loops: CDR1 SGHDT, CDR2 YYEEEE. This CDR3 region has 14 residues. After removal of 5 bases from V and 6 bases from J, the junction contained 9 bases not matched to a gene. In DNA, the CDR3 is TGTGCCAGCAGGGGGACAGGCCGGGGAAATGGCTACACCTTC. Amino acid sequence: CASRGTGRGNGYTF.

This clone was seen a few times. This sequence joins TRBV30 and TRBJ2-7; perhaps TRBD1 as D (5 bases). V was trimmed by 3 bases and J by 3 bases, leaving 9 bases between them. CDR1 and CDR2 (germline): GTSNPN, SVGIG (reference sequence). CDR3 length equals 12 residues. CDR3 nucleotide sequence: TGTGCCTGGAGCAAAGGGGACTACGAGCAGTACTTC. Amino acids: CAWSKGDYEQYF.

CDR3 region: CASSLVGIGANVLTF. The CDR3 bases are TGTGCCAGCAGTTTAGTCGGGATTGGGGCCAACGTCCTGACTTTC. V usage is TRBV27 and J usage is TRBJ2-6, with D possibly matching TRBD2 (5 bases). This CDR3 is 15 amino acids long. V lost 2 bases, J lost 3 bases, and 8 bases lay in between. Germline V gene lookup returns CDR1 MNHEY and CDR2 SMNVEV (reference sequence). The variable domain in full, completed from reference TRBV27 and TRBJ2-6, reads EAQVTQNPRYLITVTGKKLTVTCSQNMNHEYMSWYRQDPGLGLRQIYYSMNVEVTDKGDVPEGYKVSRKEKRNFPLILESPSPNQTSLYFCASSLVGIGANVLTFGAGSRLTVL.

This chain links TRBV2 with TRBJ1-2; D remains ambiguous. V was cut by 2 bases and J by 5 bases, with 15 bases left in between. The length of the CDR3 is 15 residues. CDR1 is SNHLY, CDR2 FYNNEI, per germline. CDR3 DNA: TGTGCCAGCAGTGAACTCCCGGGGAGAAATTATGGCTACACCTTC. It specifies CASSELPGRNYGYTF.

The chain couples TRBV7-6 to TRBJ1-1; a possible D gene is TRBD1 (5 bases). CDR3 length: 15 amino acids. CDR1 is SGHVS, CDR2 FNYEAQ, per germline. V was pared by 5 bases and J by 4 bases, with 17 bases between. CDR3 nucleotides: TGTGCCAGCAGCAAAACCGGGGGGGGTATCACTGAAGCTTTCTTT. This encodes CASSKTGGGITEAFF.

There are a few counts of this clone. The chain carries TRBV30 and TRBJ1-6; 7 nucleotides line up with TRBD1. V shed 4 bases and J 6 bases; nucleotides not matched to a gene: 0. There are 12 residues in the CDR3. Germline-derived CDR1 and CDR2 are GTSNPN and SVGIG (reference sequence). For the CDR3, the DNA is TGTGCCTGGACAGGGGGTAATTCACCCCTCCACTTT. It specifies CAWTGGNSPLHF.

The chain has TRBV3-1 (or the pseudogene TRBV3-2) and TRBJ2-1; the match to TRBD2 covers 7 bases. Trimming at V came to 7 bases and at J to 4 bases, leaving 13 bases not matched to a gene. This CDR3 comprises 16 residues. The germline V gene has CDR1 LGHDT and CDR2 YNNKEL (reference sequence). CDR3 amino acids: CASILKAGMVYNEQFF. CDR3 bases: TGTGCCAGCATCCTCAAAGCGGGAATGGTATACAATGAGCAGTTCTTC.

The chain links TRBV27 to TRBJ2-1; D unclear. The germline V gene has CDR1 MNHEY and CDR2 SMNVEV (reference sequence). The CDR3 is 14 amino acids. V dropped 5 bases and J dropped 3 bases, with 11 bases sitting between them. Written as DNA, the CDR3 is TGTGCCAGCAGTCAAAGCACCCACTACAATGAGCAGTTCTTC. Protein product: CASSQSTHYNEQFF.